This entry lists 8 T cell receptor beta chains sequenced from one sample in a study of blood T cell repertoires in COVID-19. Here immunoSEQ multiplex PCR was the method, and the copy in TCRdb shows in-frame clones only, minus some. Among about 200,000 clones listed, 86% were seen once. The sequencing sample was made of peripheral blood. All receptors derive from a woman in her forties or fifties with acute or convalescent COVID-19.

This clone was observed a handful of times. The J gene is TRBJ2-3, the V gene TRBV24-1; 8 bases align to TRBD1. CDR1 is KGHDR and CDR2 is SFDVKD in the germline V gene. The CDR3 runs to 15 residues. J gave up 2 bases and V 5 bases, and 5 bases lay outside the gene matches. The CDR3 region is CATSVGTGLTDTQYF. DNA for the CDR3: TGTGCCACCAGTGTCGGGACAGGCCTCACAGATACGCAGTATTTT.

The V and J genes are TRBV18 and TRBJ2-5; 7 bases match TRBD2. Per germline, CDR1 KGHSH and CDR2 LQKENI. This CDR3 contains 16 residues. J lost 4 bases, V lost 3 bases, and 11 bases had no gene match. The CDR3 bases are TGTGCCAGCTCACCTTTGGCGGGGGAGCAGGGAGAGACCCAGTACTTC. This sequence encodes CASSPLAGEQGETQYF. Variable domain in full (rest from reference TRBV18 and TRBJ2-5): NAGVMQNPRHLVRRRGQEARLRCSPMKGHSHVYWYRQLPEEGLKFMVYLQKENIIDESGMPKERFSAEFPKEGPSILRIQQVVRGDSAAYFCASSPLAGEQGETQYFGPGTRLLVL.

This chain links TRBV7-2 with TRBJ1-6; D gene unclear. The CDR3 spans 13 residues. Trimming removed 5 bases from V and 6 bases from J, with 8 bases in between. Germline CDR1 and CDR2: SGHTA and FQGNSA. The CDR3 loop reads CASSPAGNSPLHF. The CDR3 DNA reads TGTGCCAGCAGCCCTGCGGGTAATTCACCCCTCCACTTT.

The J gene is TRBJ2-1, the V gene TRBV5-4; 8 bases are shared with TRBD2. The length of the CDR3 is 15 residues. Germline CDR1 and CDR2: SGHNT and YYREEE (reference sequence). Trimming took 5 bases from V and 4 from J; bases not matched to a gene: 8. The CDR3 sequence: CASSPGGGAYNEQFF. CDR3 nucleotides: TGTGCCAGCAGTCCGGGGGGGGGAGCGTACAATGAGCAGTTCTTC. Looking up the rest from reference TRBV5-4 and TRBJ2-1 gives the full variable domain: ETGVTQSPTHLIKTRGQQVTLRCSSQSGHNTVSWYQQALGQGPQFIFQYYREEENGRGNFPPRFSGLQFPNYSSELNVNALELDDSALYLCASSPGGGAYNEQFFGPGTRLTVL.

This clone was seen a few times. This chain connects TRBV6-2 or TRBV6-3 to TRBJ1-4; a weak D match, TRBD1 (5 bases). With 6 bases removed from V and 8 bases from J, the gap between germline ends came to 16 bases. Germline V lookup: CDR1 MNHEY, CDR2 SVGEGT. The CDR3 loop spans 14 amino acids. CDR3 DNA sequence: TGTGCCAGCAGCCGGGCGGGGGATTGGGAAAAACTGTTTTTT. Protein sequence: CASSRAGDWEKLFF.

The CDR3 DNA follows: TGTGCCAGCACCAACCGGGGGGGCACAGATACGCAGTATTTT. Its translation: CASTNRGGTDTQYF. The chain carries TRBV11-3 and TRBJ2-3; 7 nucleotides match TRBD2. Germline values: CDR1 SGHNT, CDR2 YENEEA. CDR3 length: 14 residues. V lost 7 bases and J lost 1; bases outside the gene matches: 5.

CDR3: CASSATQGGEQFF. In DNA form, the CDR3 reads TGTGCCAGTAGCGCGACTCAGGGAGGAGAGCAGTTCTTC. This chain connects TRBV19 to TRBJ2-1, with D tentatively TRBD2 (6 bases). The ends were cut back, 6 bases at V and 10 bases at J, with 16 bases in the middle. The germline V gene encodes CDR1 LNHDA and CDR2 SQIVND (reference sequence). This CDR3 spans 13 amino acids.

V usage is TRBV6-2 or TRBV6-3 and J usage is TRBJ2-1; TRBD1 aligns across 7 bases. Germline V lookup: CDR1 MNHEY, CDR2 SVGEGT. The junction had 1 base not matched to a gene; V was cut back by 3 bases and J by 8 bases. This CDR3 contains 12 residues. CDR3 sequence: CASSYQGDEQFF. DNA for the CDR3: TGTGCCAGCAGTTATCAGGGGGATGAGCAGTTCTTC.